This is a list of T cell receptor beta chains from one sample in a study of neurological immune-mediated disorders. TCRdb passed the 5' RACE reads through MiXCR, listing each CDR3 protein once. This table holds about 37,000 distinct CDR3 sequences, 11% found once. What was sequenced was CD4+ T cells from blood. Source of these receptors: a woman aged 25 to 39 with HTLV-1-associated myelopathy (HAM/TSP). CDR3s include the opening cysteine and the closing phenylalanine or tryptophan. The order of the fields is CDR3 length, clone size, J gene, V gene, D gene, CDR3 DNA, CDR3 protein. D genes are given only for firm matches. Some rows have no size entry. The others give once, few or many, or a class for an expanded clone.

12	many	TRBJ2-7	TRBV7-9	.	TGTGCCAGCAGCACCTTGGTCTACGAGCAGTACTTC	CASSTLVYEQYF
15	many	TRBJ2-1	TRBV5-1	.	TGCGCCAGCAGCTTGGGGGCGGGGAATAACAATGAGCAGTTCTTC	CASSLGAGNNNEQFF
15	medium-sized	TRBJ1-2	TRBV5-1	.	TGCGCCAGCAGCTTGGGTTCTGTAGCTAACTATGGCTACACCTTC	CASSLGSVANYGYTF
16	many	TRBJ2-3	TRBV7-2	.	TGTGCCAGCAGCTTAGGACCACGGGAAGGCACAGATACGCAGTATTTT	CASSLGPREGTDTQYF
17	many	TRBJ2-2	TRBV20-1	TRBD2	TGCAGTGCCATGACTAGCGGGGGGGCCGGACGCACCGGGGAGCTGTTTTTT	CSAMTSGGAGRTGELFF
11	many	TRBJ2-4	TRBV5-1	.	TGCGCCAGCAGCCGAGAAAACATTCAGTACTTC	CASSRENIQYF
14	many	TRBJ1-2	TRBV5-6	TRBD1	TGTGCCAGCAGCCCCATCACAGGGGGGAATGGCTACACCTTC	CASSPITGGNGYTF
15	many	TRBJ1-4	TRBV2	TRBD1	TGTGCCAGCAGTGAATCGGGGACAGGGGGTGAAAAACTGTTTTTT	CASSESGTGGEKLFF
14	many	TRBJ2-1	TRBV20-1	.	TGCAGTGCTGTGACAGCTTTCTCCTACAATGAGCAGTTCTTC	CSAVTAFSYNEQFF
17	many	TRBJ2-1	TRBV4-1	.	TGCGCCAGCAGCCAAGCTCCGGACCAGAGCTCCTACAATGAGCAGTTCTTC	CASSQAPDQSSYNEQFF
13	many	TRBJ2-2	TRBV5-6	.	TGTGCCAGCAGCTTGATTTACACCGGGGAGCTGTTTTTT	CASSLIYTGELFF
14	many	TRBJ1-2	TRBV20-1	TRBD1	TGCAGTGCTAGTAACCCGGGACAGGGGGATGGCTACACCTTC	CSASNPGQGDGYTF
14	many	TRBJ1-1	TRBV7-2	.	TGTGCCAGCAGCCGTGGTGGATCATACACTGAAGCTTTCTTT	CASSRGGSYTEAFF
16	many	TRBJ2-1	TRBV20-1	.	TGCAGTGCCCACCCTCAGGGCCCTCTTCCCCCCAATGAGCAGTTCTTC	CSAHPQGPLPPNEQFF
14	many	TRBJ2-7	TRBV3-1	.	TGTGCCAGCAGCCAAGTTACCAGGGACCACGAGCAGTACTTC	CASSQVTRDHEQYF
16	many	TRBJ2-2	TRBV3-1	.	TGTGCCAGCAGCCAAGAGCGGTTAGCGATTGGCGGGGAGCTGTTTTTT	CASSQERLAIGGELFF
15	many	TRBJ1-3	TRBV2	.	TGTGCCAGCAGTGCGTCGGGGGCGTCGGGAAACACCATATATTTT	CASSASGASGNTIYF
15	.	TRBJ2-7	TRBV7-9	TRBD1	TGTGCCAGCAGATTAGTGGACAGGGGTACCCACGAGCAGTACTTC	CASRLVDRGTHEQYF
12	many	TRBJ2-7	TRBV5-6	.	TGTGCCAGCAGCATGGAGGCGCAGACAAAGTACTTC	CASSMEAQTKYF
15	many	TRBJ2-2	TRBV20-1	.	TGCAGTGCTAGGAGGACAGATCGCGACACCGGGGAGCTGTTTTTT	CSARRTDRDTGELFF
16	many	TRBJ1-2	TRBV7-9	.	TGTGCCAGCAGCTTAGACTCGGTAGGGGTAGTACGTGGCTACACCTTC	CASSLDSVGVVRGYTF
14	.	TRBJ1-1	TRBV6-5	.	TGTGCCAGCAGTTACATACAAGCGAACACTGAAGCTTTCTTT	CASSYIQANTEAFF
15	many	TRBJ2-2	TRBV6-5	TRBD1	TGTGCCAGCAGTAAGGGACAGATGAACACCGGGGAGCTGTTTTTT	CASSKGQMNTGELFF
13	few	TRBJ1-1	TRBV24-1	TRBD1	TGTGACAACAGAAGGGGGGACAGCAGTGAAGCTTTCTTT	CDNRRGDSSEAFF
13	many	TRBJ1-4	TRBV2	.	TGTGCCAGCAGTGGACAGTATAATGAAAAACTGTTTTTT	CASSGQYNEKLFF
16	many	TRBJ2-1	TRBV7-2	.	TGTGCCAGCAGCCTGTGGGGGGCAGCGAACTACAATGAGCAGTTCTTC	CASSLWGAANYNEQFF
13	many	TRBJ2-3	TRBV20-1	.	TGCAGTGCTAGGGCGGAACCCACAGATACGCAGTATTTT	CSARAEPTDTQYF
17	many	TRBJ1-1	TRBV2	TRBD1	TGTGCCAGCAGAAAAATCAGGGGGCGAGTAGTAGACACTGAAGCTTTCTTT	CASRKIRGRVVDTEAFF
15	many	TRBJ1-5	TRBV20-1	.	TGCAGTGCTATAGACCCCCGAGGGAGCAATCAGCCCCAGCATTTT	CSAIDPRGSNQPQHF
13	few	TRBJ2-7	TRBV11-2	.	TGTGCCAGCAGCTTGGGTTTTTTGGGGGAGCAGTACTTC	CASSLGFLGEQYF
11	many	TRBJ2-7	TRBV12-3/TRBV12-4	.	TGTGCCAGCAGTTTTGCGGTCGAGCAGTACTTC	CASSFAVEQYF